This T cell receptor (beta chain) derives from a study of T cell responses to AZD1222 COVID-19 vaccine. Turning to the study itself: The analysis combined second doses at about 4 or about 12 weeks.

Study-level points and caveats: Spike was spanned by vaccine-associated CD4 TCRs, which were dominant at 160-218 and 743-854.

Germline trimming cut 4 bases from V and 4 bases from J; bases unmatched to any gene: 8. The CDR3 covers 16 residues. The V gene's germline CDR1 is MDHEN and CDR2 SYDVKM. TCRdb's copy holds only in-frame clones and misses some; the assay was immunoSEQ multiplex PCR. The sample has about 140,000 clones; roughly 90% are singletons. A remark on this clone: What it binds is unknown.

The rearrangement links TRBV28 to TRBJ2-2; TRBD2 matches at 8 bases. The material sequenced was peripheral blood, taken on day 0 of AZD1222 vaccination. The TCR sequence derives from an adult in good health. The CDR3: CASSSAGLDGTGELFF. In nucleotides, the CDR3 is TGTGCCAGCAGTTCGGCGGGACTAGATGGCACCGGGGAGCTGTTTTTT.